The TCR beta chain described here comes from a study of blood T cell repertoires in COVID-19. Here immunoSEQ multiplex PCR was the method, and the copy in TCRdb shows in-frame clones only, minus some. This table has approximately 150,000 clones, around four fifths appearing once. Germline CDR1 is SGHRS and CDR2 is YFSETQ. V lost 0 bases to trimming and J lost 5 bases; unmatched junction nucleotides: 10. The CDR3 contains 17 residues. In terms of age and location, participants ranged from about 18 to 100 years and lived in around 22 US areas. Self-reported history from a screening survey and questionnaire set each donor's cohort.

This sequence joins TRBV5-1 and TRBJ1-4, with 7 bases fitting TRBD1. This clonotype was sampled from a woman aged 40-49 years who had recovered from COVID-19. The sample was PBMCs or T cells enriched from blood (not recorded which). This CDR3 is CASSLGVPGQRNEKLFF. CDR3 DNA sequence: TGCGCCAGCAGCTTGGGGGTACCGGGACAGAGGAATGAAAAACTGTTTTTT.